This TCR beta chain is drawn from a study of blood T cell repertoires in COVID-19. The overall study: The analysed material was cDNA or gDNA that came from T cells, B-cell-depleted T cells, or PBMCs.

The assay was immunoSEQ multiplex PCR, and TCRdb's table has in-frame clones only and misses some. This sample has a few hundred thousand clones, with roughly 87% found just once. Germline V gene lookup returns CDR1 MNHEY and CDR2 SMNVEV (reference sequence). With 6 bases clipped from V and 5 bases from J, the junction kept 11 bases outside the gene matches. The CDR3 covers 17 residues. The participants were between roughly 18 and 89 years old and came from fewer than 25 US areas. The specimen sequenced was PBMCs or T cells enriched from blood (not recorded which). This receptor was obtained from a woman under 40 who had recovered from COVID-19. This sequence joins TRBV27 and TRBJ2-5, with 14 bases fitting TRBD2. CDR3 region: CASRLRTSGGKRETQYF. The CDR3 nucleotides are TGTGCCAGCAGATTACGGACTAGCGGGGGGAAGCGGGAGACCCAGTACTTC.